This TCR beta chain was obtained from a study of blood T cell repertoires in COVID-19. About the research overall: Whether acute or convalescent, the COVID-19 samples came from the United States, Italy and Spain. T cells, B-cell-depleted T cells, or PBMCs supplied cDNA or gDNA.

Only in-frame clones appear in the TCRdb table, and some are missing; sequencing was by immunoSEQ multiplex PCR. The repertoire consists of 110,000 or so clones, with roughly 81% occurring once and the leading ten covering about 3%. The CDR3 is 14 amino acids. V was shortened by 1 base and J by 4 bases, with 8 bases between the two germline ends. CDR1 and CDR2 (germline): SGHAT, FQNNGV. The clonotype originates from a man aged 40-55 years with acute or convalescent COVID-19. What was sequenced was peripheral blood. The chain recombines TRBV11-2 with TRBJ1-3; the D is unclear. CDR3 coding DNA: TGTGCCAGCAGCTTAGGGGCACAGGGAAACACCATATATTTT. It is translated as CASSLGAQGNTIYF.